The 30 T cell receptor beta chains given below trace back to one sample, sequenced in a study of blood T cell repertoires in COVID-19. Sequencing was performed with immunoSEQ multiplex PCR; in TCRdb, only in-frame clones are kept and a portion is missing. The sample has 240,000 or so clones, approximately 86% seen once. Sequencing used peripheral blood. The receptors shown here come from a young woman with acute or convalescent COVID-19.

J is TRBJ1-1 and V is TRBV18; TRBD1 matches 8 bases. The CDR3 loop spans 14 amino acids. Trimming cost V 1 base and J 5 bases; bases outside gene matches: 3. The germline gives CDR1 KGHSH, CDR2 LQKENI. The DNA for the CDR3 is TGTGCCAGCTCACCACGGACAGGGAGTACTGAAGCTTTCTTT. Its translation is CASSPRTGSTEAFF.

Notes on this clone: One end of the junction does not line up with germline, which may come from a read error. The chain carries TRBV6-2 or TRBV6-3 and TRBJ2-7; D is unresolved. The CDR3 runs 11 residues. The germline gives CDR1 MNHEY, CDR2 SVGEGT. The CDR3 here is CASSLSYAQYF. Here the CDR3 DNA reads TGTGCCAGCAGTTTGAGCTACGCGCAGTACTTC.

V is TRBV19 and J is TRBJ2-7; a weak D match, TRBD1 (6 bases). Between the trimmed V and J ends, which lost 9 bases and 0 bases, there was a span of 9 bases. In germline, CDR1 is LNHDA, CDR2 SQIVND (reference sequence). The CDR3 sequence is 12 residues long. The CDR3 region is CASQDSSYEQYF. CDR3 DNA: TGTGCCAGCCAGGACAGCTCCTACGAGCAGTACTTC.

This clone was found a few times. The DNA of the CDR3 is TGTGCCAGCAGCAGAGGGTTGGGACAGGGATTTCGGCGAGAGACCCAGTACTTC. Amino acid sequence: CASSRGLGQGFRRETQYF. This chain connects TRBV21-1 to TRBJ2-5; the D call in the table, TRBD1, was not verified against the DNA. TRBV21-1 is noted as a pseudogene. The CDR3 has 18 residues.

This sequence joins TRBV9 and TRBJ2-7, with a weak D call TRBD2 (5 bases). V lost 0 bases, J lost 5 bases, and 9 bases lay in between. This CDR3 contains 13 residues. Germline CDR1 and CDR2: SGDLS and YYNGEE. The CDR3 DNA reads as TGTGCCAGCAGCGTAGGAGGAGCGGACGAGCAGTACTTC. This sequence encodes CASSVGGADEQYF. The whole variable domain, remainder taken from reference TRBV9 and TRBJ2-7, is DSGVTQTPKHLITATGQRVTLRCSPRSGDLSVYWYQQSLDQGLQFLIQYYNGEERAKGNILERFSAQQFPDLHSELNLSSLELGDSALYFCASSVGGADEQYFGPGTRLTVT.

The chain is built from TRBV9 and TRBJ2-7, with D possibly TRBD2 on 6 matching bases. The CDR3 sequence is 12 residues long. V gave up 4 bases and J gave up 3 bases, with 8 bases separating them. Germline CDR1 is SGDLS and CDR2 is YYNGEE. The CDR3 sequence: CASSREFYEQYF. In DNA form, the CDR3 reads TGTGCCAGCAGCCGGGAGTTCTACGAGCAGTACTTC. The full variable domain, rest sourced from reference TRBV9 and TRBJ2-7, is DSGVTQTPKHLITATGQRVTLRCSPRSGDLSVYWYQQSLDQGLQFLIQYYNGEERAKGNILERFSAQQFPDLHSELNLSSLELGDSALYFCASSREFYEQYFGPGTRLTVT.

The V call is TRBV10-2, the J call TRBJ2-1; TRBD2 matches at 11 bases. The CDR3 spans 16 residues. Germline CDR1 WSHSY, CDR2 SAAADI. The ends lost 2 bases at V and 6 bases at J; junction bases unmatched: 6. The CDR3 here is CASSEVLAGVGNEQFF. The CDR3 coding sequence is TGCGCCAGCAGTGAGGTACTAGCGGGAGTAGGCAATGAGCAGTTCTTC.

This sequence joins TRBV4-1 and TRBJ1-2; the match to TRBD1 covers 10 bases. The V and J ends lost 5 bases and 8 bases, in that order; junction bases with no gene match: 8. Looked up from germline, CDR1 is MGHRA and CDR2 is YSYEKL. The CDR3 contains 14 residues. The CDR3 nucleotides read TGCGCCAGCAGCGACGGGACAGGGGTGGGGGGCTACACCTTC. Its translation: CASSDGTGVGGYTF.

J is TRBJ2-7 and V is TRBV5-6; TRBD1 might be the D (5 bases). The CDR3 sequence is 14 residues long. Germline-derived CDR1 and CDR2 are SGHDT and YYEEEE. The V and J ends lost 3 bases and 0 bases respectively, with 10 bases between them. The CDR3 nucleotides are TGTGCCAGCAGCTCCAGGGTCCCCTCCTACGAGCAGTACTTC. Translating it yields CASSSRVPSYEQYF.

This clone was recorded once. The genes are TRBV6-1 and TRBJ2-1, with 7 bases lining up with TRBD2. The CDR3 is 15 residues long. V lost 2 bases, J lost 3 bases, and 4 bases stayed unmatched. Germline V lookup: CDR1 MNHNS, CDR2 SASEGT. This chain's CDR3 is CASSESAGDYNEQFF. The CDR3 DNA is TGTGCCAGCAGTGAATCTGCGGGAGACTACAATGAGCAGTTCTTC.

V usage is TRBV18 and J usage is TRBJ2-4; 8 bases are a match to TRBD1. The germline V gene encodes CDR1 KGHSH and CDR2 LQKENI. CDR3 size: 14 residues. J gave up 4 bases and V 5 bases, and 4 bases lay outside the gene matches. The CDR3 bases are TGTGCCAGCTCAGCGGACAGGGTTAAAAACATTCAGTACTTC. As protein: CASSADRVKNIQYF.

The chain joins TRBV10-3 to TRBJ1-1; the D gene is possibly TRBD1 (5 bases). This CDR3 contains 14 residues. Germline assignment: CDR1 ENHRY and CDR2 SYGVKD. With 4 bases removed from V and 1 base from J, the gap between germline ends came to 10 bases. CDR3 sequence: CAISAPDRNTEAFF. CDR3 in DNA: TGTGCCATCAGTGCCCCAGACAGGAACACTGAAGCTTTCTTT.

This chain uses TRBV5-6 with TRBJ1-2; D might be TRBD1 (6 bases). V gave up 5 bases and J gave up 2 bases, with 10 bases separating them. CDR1 SGHDT and CDR2 YYEEEE come from the germline V gene. The CDR3 consists of 13 residues. Here the CDR3 reads CASSQGRNYGYTF. CDR3 nucleotide sequence: TGTGCCAGCAGTCAGGGGCGCAACTATGGCTACACCTTC.

This chain uses TRBV3-1 (or the pseudogene TRBV3-2) with TRBJ2-1; D is ambiguous. Per the germline V gene, CDR1 is LGHDT and CDR2 is YNNKEL (reference sequence). V shed 8 bases and J shed 6 bases, with 20 bases lying between them. The CDR3 totals 15 residues. Written as DNA, the CDR3 is TGTGCCAGCGCGCTTACAGCTGAGTCCCGCAATGAGCAGTTCTTC. It translates to CASALTAESRNEQFF.

Concerning this clone: One end of the junction is discordant with germline, which a read error may explain. The chain has TRBV6-5 and TRBJ2-1; 8 bases line up with TRBD1. The CDR3 length is 12 residues. The germline V gene has CDR1 MNHEY and CDR2 SVGAGI. The CDR3 coding sequence is TGTGCCAGCAGTTACTACGGGACAGGAGTAATCTTC. Translated: CASSYYGTGVIF.

Comments on this clone: At one boundary the junction diverges from the germline segment, which might be a read error. This sequence joins TRBV24-1 and TRBJ1-2, with D possibly matching TRBD1 (6 bases). From germline, CDR1 is KGHDR and CDR2 SFDVKD. CDR3 length equals 14 residues. In DNA, the CDR3 is TGTGCCACCTGTGATGGGGACACGACGGGTGGCTACACCTTC. This translates into CATCDGDTTGGYTF.

The rearrangement joins TRBV10-3 to TRBJ2-2, with D perhaps TRBD2 (6 bases). The germline V and J ends were trimmed by 5 bases and 0 bases, with 10 bases remaining between them. CDR1 and CDR2 from the germline V gene are ENHRY and SYGVKD. This CDR3 has 15 residues. In DNA, the CDR3 is TGTGCCATCAGTAGCGGGCCTACGAACACCGGGGAGCTGTTTTTT. Its protein product is CAISSGPTNTGELFF.

This chain uses TRBV7-9 with TRBJ2-7; perhaps TRBD2 as D (6 bases). The germline V gene has CDR1 SEHNR and CDR2 FQNEAQ (reference sequence). This CDR3 spans 17 amino acids. V dropped 5 bases and J dropped 0 bases, with 20 bases sitting between them. The CDR3 DNA follows: TGTGCCAGCAGCCCACAAGGGAGGAGGGGAGGCTCCTACGAGCAGTACTTC. The encoded protein is CASSPQGRRGGSYEQYF.

V and J are TRBV6-5 and TRBJ2-4; 7 bases match TRBD2. The V gene's germline CDR1 is MNHEY and CDR2 SVGAGI. The V gene end was trimmed by 2 bases and the J gene end by 0 bases; junction bases not matched to a gene: 4. The CDR3 consists of 16 residues. CDR3 protein: CASSYGAGKAKNIQYF. The DNA for the CDR3 is TGTGCCAGCAGTTACGGAGCGGGAAAAGCCAAAAACATTCAGTACTTC.

The chain is built from TRBV11-2 and TRBJ1-3, with unresolved D. Between the trimmed V and J ends, which lost 3 bases and 2 bases, there was a span of 5 bases. There are 13 residues in the CDR3. The germline CDR1 and CDR2 sequences are SGHAT and FQNNGV. CDR3 sequence: CASSLQAGNTIYF. Here the CDR3 DNA reads TGTGCCAGCAGCTTGCAGGCTGGAAACACCATATATTTT.

The CDR3 here is CASSTLYEQYF. In DNA, the CDR3 is TGTGCCTCTAGTACTCTGTACGAGCAGTACTTC. The V and J genes are TRBV19 and TRBJ2-7, with D unclear. Trimming pared 11 bases from V and 4 bases from J, leaving 12 bases between. This CDR3 has 11 residues. The germline CDR1 and CDR2 sequences are LNHDA and SQIVND (reference sequence).

This clone was observed once. The chain uses TRBV4-3 and TRBJ1-1; possibly TRBD1 for D (5 bases). Between the trimmed V and J ends, which lost 1 base and 7 bases, there was a span of 16 bases. Germline values: CDR1 LGHNA, CDR2 YSLEER. The CDR3 spans 15 residues. The CDR3 bases are TGCGCCAGCAGCCAAGTAGGAGGGGCTAATGGTGAAGCTTTCTTT. Translating it yields CASSQVGGANGEAFF.

The chain combines TRBV9 with TRBJ2-5; D not resolved. The V end lost 0 bases, the J end lost 1 base, and 10 bases lay between the germline ends. CDR3 size: 15 residues. Per germline, CDR1 SGDLS and CDR2 YYNGEE. The chain's CDR3 is CASSVAEFLQETQYF. CDR3 in DNA: TGTGCCAGCAGCGTAGCCGAGTTTCTCCAAGAGACCCAGTACTTC.

The table lists this clone with a few counts. V is TRBV7-2 and J is TRBJ1-2; D may be TRBD1 (5 bases). The V and J ends lost 5 bases and 8 bases respectively, with 21 bases between them. The CDR3 consists of 15 residues. Germline V lookup: CDR1 SGHTA, CDR2 FQGNSA. CDR3 nucleotides: TGTGCCAGCAGCCTCACCCAGATCCAGGGTAGGGGCTACACCTTC. Translating it yields CASSLTQIQGRGYTF. Filled out from reference TRBV7-2 and TRBJ1-2, the complete variable domain reads GAGVSQSPSNKVTEKGKDVELRCDPISGHTALYWYRQSLGQGLEFLIYFQGNSAPDKSGLPSDRFSAERTGGSVSTLTIQRTQQEDSAVYLCASSLTQIQGRGYTFGSGTRLTVV.

This chain uses TRBV18 with TRBJ2-1; the match to TRBD1 covers 7 bases. J was trimmed by 7 bases and V by 7 bases; bases with no gene match: 13. CDR1 and CDR2 (germline): KGHSH, LQKENI. The CDR3 totals 15 residues. The CDR3 spells CASLTGTEVRNEQFF. The CDR3 nucleotides are TGTGCCAGCTTAACCGGGACAGAGGTAAGGAATGAGCAGTTCTTC.

The V and J genes are TRBV11-3 and TRBJ1-2; 10 nucleotides align to TRBD1. The CDR3 spans 15 residues. Germline lookup yields CDR1 SGHNT and CDR2 YENEEA. Losses at the gene ends were 4 bases for V and 0 bases for J; bases not matched to a gene: 2. For the CDR3, the DNA is TGTGCCAGCAGCTACGGGACAGGGGCTAACTATGGCTACACCTTC. This encodes CASSYGTGANYGYTF.

This clone was seen a handful of times. The chain couples TRBV15 to TRBJ2-1; 8 bases are a match to TRBD2. This CDR3 has 16 residues. The V gene's germline CDR1 is LNHNV and CDR2 YYDKDF (reference sequence). V trimming: 0 bases; J trimming: 5 bases; junction bases outside the gene matches: 6. CDR3 bases: TGTGCCACCAGCAGAGATCGAAGCGGGAGAAACAATGAGCAGTTCTTC. Its translation is CATSRDRSGRNNEQFF.

The rearrangement links TRBV6-5 to TRBJ2-7, with TRBD2 matching over 12 bases. Germline CDR1 is MNHEY and CDR2 is SVGAGI. J was trimmed by 3 bases and V by 4 bases; bases with no gene match: 7. This CDR3 has 16 amino acids. CDR3 nucleotide sequence: TGTGCCAGCAGTTCACCGACTAGCGGGAGAATCTACGAGCAGTACTTC. It codes for CASSSPTSGRIYEQYF.

The V gene is TRBV6-2 or TRBV6-3, the J gene TRBJ1-1; TRBD1 agrees at 9 bases. Trimming at V came to 6 bases and at J to 7 bases, leaving 6 bases not matched to a gene. Per the germline V gene, CDR1 is MNHEY and CDR2 is SVGEGT. CDR3 length equals 13 residues. This CDR3 reads CASSPGQGIEAFF. The CDR3 DNA sequence: TGTGCCAGCAGCCCGGGACAGGGCATTGAAGCTTTCTTT.

The rearrangement links TRBV18 to TRBJ1-2, with a tentative D call TRBD1 (5 bases). With 0 bases removed from V and 8 bases from J, the gap between germline ends came to 13 bases. Germline CDR1 reads KGHSH; CDR2 reads LQKENI. The CDR3 is made up of 14 amino acids. CDR3 amino acids: CASSPPGGGFGYTF. CDR3 DNA sequence: TGTGCCAGCTCACCACCCGGCGGGGGATTCGGCTACACCTTC.